Only a few counts were recorded for the clone carrying this TCR beta chain. The target antigen is unknown. This entry belongs to a study of beta chain features in type 1 diabetes. Germline CDR1 and CDR2: SGDLS and YYNGEE. V was cut by 0 bases and J by 6 bases, with 13 bases left in between. The CDR3 sequence is 15 residues long. Investigators reverse transcribed all isolated RNA, so they sequenced expressed TCRB transcripts. Data came from immunoSEQ multiplex PCR; TCRdb stores just in-frame clones and leaves some out. Of 600,000 to 650,000 clones listed, around 16% are singletons. Study results and caveats: All four CD4+ subsets of Type 1 diabetes patients contained TCRB CDR3s that were moderately but significantly shorter. Patients with type 1 diabetes showed fewer VDJ junction insertions and more deletions.

The sequenced material came from naive CD4+ T cells from blood. This rearrangement joins TRBV9 to TRBJ1-5, with D possibly being TRBD1 (5 bases). The clonotype comes from a young man in good health. CDR3 in amino acids: CASSVAPGKSQPQHF. DNA of the CDR3: TGTGCCAGCAGCGTAGCTCCAGGGAAATCTCAGCCCCAGCATTTT.